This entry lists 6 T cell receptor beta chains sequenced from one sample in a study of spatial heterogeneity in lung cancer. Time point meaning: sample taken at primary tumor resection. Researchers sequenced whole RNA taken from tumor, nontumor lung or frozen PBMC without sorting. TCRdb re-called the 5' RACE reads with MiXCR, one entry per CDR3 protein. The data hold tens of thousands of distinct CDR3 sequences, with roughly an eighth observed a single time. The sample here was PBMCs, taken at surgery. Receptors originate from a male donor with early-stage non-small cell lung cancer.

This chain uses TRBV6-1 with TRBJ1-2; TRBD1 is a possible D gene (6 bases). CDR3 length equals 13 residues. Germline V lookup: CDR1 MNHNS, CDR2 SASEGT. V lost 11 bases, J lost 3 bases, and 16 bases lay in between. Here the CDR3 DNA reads TGTGCCGTACAGGGTTATAAGGACTATGGCTACACCTTC. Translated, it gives CAVQGYKDYGYTF.

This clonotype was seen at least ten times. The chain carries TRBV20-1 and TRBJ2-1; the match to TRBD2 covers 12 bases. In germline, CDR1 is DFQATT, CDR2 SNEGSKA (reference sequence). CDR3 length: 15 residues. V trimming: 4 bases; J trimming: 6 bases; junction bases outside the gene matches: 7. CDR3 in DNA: TGCAGTGCTACCCTGGGACTAGCGGGTCCCAATGAGCAGTTCTTC. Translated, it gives CSATLGLAGPNEQFF.

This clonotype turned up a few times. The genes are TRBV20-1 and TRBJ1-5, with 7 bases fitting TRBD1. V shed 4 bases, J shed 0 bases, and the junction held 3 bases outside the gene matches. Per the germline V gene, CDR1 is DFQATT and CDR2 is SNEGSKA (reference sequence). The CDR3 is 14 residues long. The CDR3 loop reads CSATSGGSNQPQHF. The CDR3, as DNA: TGCAGTGCTACCTCAGGGGGTAGCAATCAGCCCCAGCATTTT.

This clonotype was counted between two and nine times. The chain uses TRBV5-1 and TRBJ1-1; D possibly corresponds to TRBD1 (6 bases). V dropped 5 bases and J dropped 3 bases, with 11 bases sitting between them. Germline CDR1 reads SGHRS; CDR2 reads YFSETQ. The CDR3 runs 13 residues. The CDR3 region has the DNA TGCGCCAGCAGGTTCTCAGGGGACACTGAAGCTTTCTTT. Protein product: CASRFSGDTEAFF.

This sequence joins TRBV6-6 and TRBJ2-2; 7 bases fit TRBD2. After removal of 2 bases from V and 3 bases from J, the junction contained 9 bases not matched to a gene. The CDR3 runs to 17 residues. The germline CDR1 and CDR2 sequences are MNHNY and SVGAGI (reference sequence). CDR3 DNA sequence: TGTGCCAGCAGTTACGCAGTGGTAGCGGGCTACACCGGGGAGCTGTTTTTT. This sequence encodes CASSYAVVAGYTGELFF.

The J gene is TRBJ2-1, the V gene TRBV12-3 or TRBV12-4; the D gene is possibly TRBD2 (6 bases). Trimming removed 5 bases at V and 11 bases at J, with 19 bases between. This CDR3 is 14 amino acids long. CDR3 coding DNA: TGTGCCAGCAGTCGGGACTCCAGTAACGAGAAGCAGTTCTTC. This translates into CASSRDSSNEKQFF.